Each of the 20 T cell receptor beta chains below was sequenced from the same sample in a study of control samples from healthy donors and cancer patients. Profiled with immunoSEQ multiplex PCR; TCRdb holds only in-frame clones, not every one. The sample consists of more than 95,000 clones, under 90% of them appearing once. The sequencing input was blood. The receptors were gathered from a woman aged 45-65 years in good health.

The chain has TRBV9 and TRBJ2-1; the D gene is possibly TRBD2 (6 bases). Trimming removed 0 bases at V and 7 bases at J, with 17 bases between. The length of the CDR3 is 16 residues. Germline loops: CDR1 SGDLS, CDR2 YYNGEE. CDR3 sequence (DNA): TGTGCCAGCAGCGTAGATGGGAGGACTATCGGAAATGAGCAGTTCTTC. It codes for CASSVDGRTIGNEQFF.

V is TRBV11-3 and J is TRBJ1-1; 7 nucleotides line up with TRBD1. Germline V lookup: CDR1 SGHNT, CDR2 YENEEA. The CDR3 covers 15 residues. J lost 3 bases, V lost 7 bases, and 11 bases had no gene match. The CDR3 here is CASIRGREGDTEAFF. CDR3 bases: TGTGCCAGCATCAGGGGGAGGGAGGGGGACACTGAAGCTTTCTTT. Supplemented by reference TRBV11-3 and TRBJ1-1, the full variable domain reads EAGVVQSPRYKIIEKKQPVAFWCNPISGHNTLYWYLQNLGQGPELLIRYENEEAVDDSQLPKDRFSAERLKGVDSTLKIQPAELGDSAVYLCASIRGREGDTEAFFGQGTRLTVV.

The chain employs TRBV5-4 and TRBJ1-1; D not resolved. This CDR3 comprises 13 residues. Germline CDR1 and CDR2: SGHNT and YYREEE (reference sequence). The V gene lost 4 bases and the J gene lost 3 bases, with 10 bases spanning the gap. This CDR3 is CASSPTPDTEAFF. DNA of the CDR3: TGTGCCAGCAGCCCAACCCCGGACACTGAAGCTTTCTTT.

The chain couples TRBV7-8 to TRBJ2-7; TRBD2 might be the D (6 bases). Trimming cost V 5 bases and J 3 bases, with 11 bases left between them. The CDR3 loop spans 13 amino acids. Germline V gene sequence: CDR1 SGHVS, CDR2 FQNEAQ. The CDR3 region has the DNA TGTGCCAGCAGCAAGCGGGTCGACTACGAGCAGTACTTC. Translated: CASSKRVDYEQYF.

This clone appeared a few times. V usage is TRBV6-2 or TRBV6-3 and J usage is TRBJ2-1, with D maybe TRBD2 (7 bases). CDR1 and CDR2 from the germline V gene are MNHEY and SVGEGT. Trimming pared 4 bases from V and 6 bases from J, leaving 16 bases between. The CDR3 covers 15 residues. In DNA form, the CDR3 reads TGTGCCAGCAGTTTAAGGGGGGGGTTTGTCAATGAGCAGTTCTTC. Translating gives CASSLRGGFVNEQFF.

The chain couples TRBV28 to TRBJ1-1, with TRBD1 identical over 8 bases. V shed 3 bases and J 1 base; nucleotides not matched to a gene: 1. Germline V gene lookup returns CDR1 MDHEN and CDR2 SYDVKM. The CDR3 extends over 14 amino acids. CDR3 bases: TGTGCCAGCAGTTTGGGACAGGAGAACACTGAAGCTTTCTTT. As protein: CASSLGQENTEAFF.

This clone came up many times. The rearrangement joins TRBV7-6 to TRBJ2-2, with D perhaps TRBD2 (5 bases). This CDR3 spans 15 amino acids. The ends were cut back, 1 base at V and 2 bases at J, with 8 bases in the middle. The V gene's germline CDR1 is SGHVS and CDR2 FNYEAQ. CDR3: CASSLGGINTGELFF. In DNA, the CDR3 is TGTGCCAGCAGCTTAGGAGGGATTAACACCGGGGAGCTGTTTTTT.

CDR3 residues: CASGLDHYNQPQHF. The CDR3 nucleotides are TGTGCTAGTGGTTTGGATCACTACAATCAGCCCCAGCATTTT. The chain uses TRBV12-5 and TRBJ1-5; no firm D call. The CDR3 totals 14 residues. V gave up 1 base and J gave up 3 bases, with 7 bases separating them. CDR1 is LGHNT and CDR2 is FRNRAP in the germline V gene.

The rearrangement joins TRBV29-1 to TRBJ2-3; 7 bases fit TRBD1. V gave up 7 bases and J gave up 3 bases; unmatched junction bases: 7. This CDR3 contains 13 residues. Germline V gene lookup returns CDR1 SQVTM and CDR2 ANQGSEA. CDR3 sequence reads: CSASPGGTDTQYF. CDR3 in DNA: TGCAGCGCCAGCCCAGGGGGTACAGATACGCAGTATTTT.

The J gene is TRBJ2-1, the V gene TRBV18; 10 nucleotides match TRBD2. The CDR3 is 16 amino acids. After removal of 5 bases from V and 6 bases from J, the junction contained 10 bases not matched to a gene. Germline values: CDR1 KGHSH, CDR2 LQKENI. The CDR3 reads CASSNLLAGQSNEQFF. The CDR3 nucleotides are TGTGCCAGCTCAAACCTACTAGCGGGGCAGTCCAATGAGCAGTTCTTC.

The chain has TRBV19 and TRBJ1-4, with no clear D. V gave up 7 bases and J gave up 8 bases, with 17 bases separating them. This CDR3 has 14 amino acids. CDR1 is LNHDA and CDR2 is SQIVND in the germline V gene (reference sequence). CDR3 sequence (DNA): TGTGCCAGTACCCGCCCCGCGGCGGTAGAAAAACTGTTTTTT. It yields the protein CASTRPAAVEKLFF. Together with reference TRBV19 and TRBJ1-4, the CDR3 gives the full variable domain: DGGITQSPKYLFRKEGQNVTLSCEQNLNHDAMYWYRQDPGQGLRLIYYSQIVNDFQKGDIAEGYSVSREKKESFPLTVTSAQKNPTAFYLCASTRPAAVEKLFFGSGTQLSVL.

The gene calls are TRBV12-5 and TRBJ1-2; the D gene is possibly TRBD1 (5 bases). Germline V lookup: CDR1 LGHNT, CDR2 FRNRAP. V dropped 5 bases and J dropped 1 base, with 17 bases sitting between them. The CDR3 extends over 16 amino acids. CDR3 bases: TGTGCTAGTGGTCCTAGGGACGGCCTGGATAACTATGGCTACACCTTC. Its protein product is CASGPRDGLDNYGYTF. The full variable domain, in which reference TRBV12-5 and TRBJ1-2 provide the parts outside the CDR3, is DARVTQTPRHKVTEMGQEVTMRCQPILGHNTVFWYRQTMMQGLELLAYFRNRAPLDDSGMPKDRFSAEMPDATLATLKIQPSEPRDSAVYFCASGPRDGLDNYGYTFGSGTRLTVV.

DNA for the CDR3: TGTGCCAGCAGTTACTCGACTAGCGAGAGTCCAGATACGCAGTATTTT. The encoded protein is CASSYSTSESPDTQYF. This rearrangement joins TRBV6-2 or TRBV6-3 to TRBJ2-3; 8 nucleotides match TRBD2. CDR1 and CDR2 (germline): MNHEY, SVGEGT. Germline trimming cut 0 bases from V and 4 bases from J; bases unmatched to any gene: 6. This CDR3 comprises 16 residues.

This chain connects TRBV28 to TRBJ2-3; TRBD1 aligns across 8 bases. Trimming at V came to 1 base and at J to 0 bases, leaving 6 bases not matched to a gene. There are 17 residues in the CDR3. CDR1 MDHEN and CDR2 SYDVKM come from the germline V gene. This chain's CDR3 is CASSLSPGQGSTDTQYF. The DNA for the CDR3 is TGTGCCAGCAGTTTATCCCCCGGACAGGGAAGCACAGATACGCAGTATTTT.

This clone was found a few times. The chain couples TRBV3-1 (or the pseudogene TRBV3-2) to TRBJ1-1, with D hard to call. Germline lookup yields CDR1 LGHDT and CDR2 YNNKEL (reference sequence). The CDR3 sequence is 15 residues long. With 2 bases removed from V and 1 base from J, the gap between germline ends came to 11 bases. The CDR3 DNA reads TGTGCCAGCAGCCAACGAGGGCAAGGGAACACTGAAGCTTTCTTT. Its translation: CASSQRGQGNTEAFF.

This clone was observed once. The chain joins TRBV25-1 to TRBJ1-6; tentative D call: TRBD1 (6 bases). The CDR3 runs 13 residues. Germline V gene data show CDR1 as MGHDK and CDR2 as SYGVNS. V was trimmed by 6 bases and J by 14 bases, leaving 17 bases between them. Here the CDR3 DNA reads TGTGCCAGCAGCCACAGGGACCGTTTGACCCTCCACTTT. It translates to CASSHRDRLTLHF. The whole variable domain, filled in from reference TRBV25-1 and TRBJ1-6, reads EADIYQTPRYLVIGTGKKITLECSQTMGHDKMYWYQQDPGMELHLIHYSYGVNSTEKGDLSSESTVSRIRTEHFPLTLESARPSHTSQYLCASSHRDRLTLHFGNGTRLTVT.

V and J are TRBV5-1 and TRBJ2-1; maybe TRBD2 (5 bases). CDR3 length: 17 amino acids. Per germline, CDR1 SGHRS and CDR2 YFSETQ. V was cut by 0 bases and J by 1 base, with 14 bases left in between. The CDR3 bases are TGCGCCAGCAGCTTGGTTTTCTCTCGGGGTTCCTACAATGAGCAGTTCTTC. Amino acid sequence: CASSLVFSRGSYNEQFF.

This clone was observed a single time. The chain is built from TRBV6-5 and TRBJ1-4; D ambiguous. V dropped 6 bases and J dropped 0 bases, with 11 bases sitting between them. The CDR3 has 15 amino acids. From germline, CDR1 is MNHEY and CDR2 SVGAGI. This CDR3 reads CASSRQIATNEKLFF. For the CDR3, the DNA is TGTGCCAGCAGCCGACAAATCGCAACTAATGAAAAACTGTTTTTT.

This sequence joins TRBV6-2 or TRBV6-3 and TRBJ1-1, with 7 bases lining up with TRBD1. The CDR3 sequence is 15 residues long. Trimming removed 0 bases from V and 4 bases from J; junction bases left unmatched: 5. Germline V gene sequence: CDR1 MNHEY, CDR2 SVGEGT. CDR3 coding DNA: TGTGCCAGCAGTTACTCCGGCAGGGGGGGCACTGAAGCTTTCTTT. Encoded protein: CASSYSGRGGTEAFF.

CDR3 sequence: CASSSLGRPVQPQHF. The CDR3 DNA sequence: TGTGCCAGCAGTTCCCTTGGACGTCCCGTGCAGCCCCAGCATTTT. The V and J genes are TRBV27 and TRBJ1-5; D is uncertain. CDR1 and CDR2 (germline): MNHEY, SMNVEV (reference sequence). V was pared by 4 bases and J by 7 bases, with 17 bases between. The CDR3 is 15 amino acids.